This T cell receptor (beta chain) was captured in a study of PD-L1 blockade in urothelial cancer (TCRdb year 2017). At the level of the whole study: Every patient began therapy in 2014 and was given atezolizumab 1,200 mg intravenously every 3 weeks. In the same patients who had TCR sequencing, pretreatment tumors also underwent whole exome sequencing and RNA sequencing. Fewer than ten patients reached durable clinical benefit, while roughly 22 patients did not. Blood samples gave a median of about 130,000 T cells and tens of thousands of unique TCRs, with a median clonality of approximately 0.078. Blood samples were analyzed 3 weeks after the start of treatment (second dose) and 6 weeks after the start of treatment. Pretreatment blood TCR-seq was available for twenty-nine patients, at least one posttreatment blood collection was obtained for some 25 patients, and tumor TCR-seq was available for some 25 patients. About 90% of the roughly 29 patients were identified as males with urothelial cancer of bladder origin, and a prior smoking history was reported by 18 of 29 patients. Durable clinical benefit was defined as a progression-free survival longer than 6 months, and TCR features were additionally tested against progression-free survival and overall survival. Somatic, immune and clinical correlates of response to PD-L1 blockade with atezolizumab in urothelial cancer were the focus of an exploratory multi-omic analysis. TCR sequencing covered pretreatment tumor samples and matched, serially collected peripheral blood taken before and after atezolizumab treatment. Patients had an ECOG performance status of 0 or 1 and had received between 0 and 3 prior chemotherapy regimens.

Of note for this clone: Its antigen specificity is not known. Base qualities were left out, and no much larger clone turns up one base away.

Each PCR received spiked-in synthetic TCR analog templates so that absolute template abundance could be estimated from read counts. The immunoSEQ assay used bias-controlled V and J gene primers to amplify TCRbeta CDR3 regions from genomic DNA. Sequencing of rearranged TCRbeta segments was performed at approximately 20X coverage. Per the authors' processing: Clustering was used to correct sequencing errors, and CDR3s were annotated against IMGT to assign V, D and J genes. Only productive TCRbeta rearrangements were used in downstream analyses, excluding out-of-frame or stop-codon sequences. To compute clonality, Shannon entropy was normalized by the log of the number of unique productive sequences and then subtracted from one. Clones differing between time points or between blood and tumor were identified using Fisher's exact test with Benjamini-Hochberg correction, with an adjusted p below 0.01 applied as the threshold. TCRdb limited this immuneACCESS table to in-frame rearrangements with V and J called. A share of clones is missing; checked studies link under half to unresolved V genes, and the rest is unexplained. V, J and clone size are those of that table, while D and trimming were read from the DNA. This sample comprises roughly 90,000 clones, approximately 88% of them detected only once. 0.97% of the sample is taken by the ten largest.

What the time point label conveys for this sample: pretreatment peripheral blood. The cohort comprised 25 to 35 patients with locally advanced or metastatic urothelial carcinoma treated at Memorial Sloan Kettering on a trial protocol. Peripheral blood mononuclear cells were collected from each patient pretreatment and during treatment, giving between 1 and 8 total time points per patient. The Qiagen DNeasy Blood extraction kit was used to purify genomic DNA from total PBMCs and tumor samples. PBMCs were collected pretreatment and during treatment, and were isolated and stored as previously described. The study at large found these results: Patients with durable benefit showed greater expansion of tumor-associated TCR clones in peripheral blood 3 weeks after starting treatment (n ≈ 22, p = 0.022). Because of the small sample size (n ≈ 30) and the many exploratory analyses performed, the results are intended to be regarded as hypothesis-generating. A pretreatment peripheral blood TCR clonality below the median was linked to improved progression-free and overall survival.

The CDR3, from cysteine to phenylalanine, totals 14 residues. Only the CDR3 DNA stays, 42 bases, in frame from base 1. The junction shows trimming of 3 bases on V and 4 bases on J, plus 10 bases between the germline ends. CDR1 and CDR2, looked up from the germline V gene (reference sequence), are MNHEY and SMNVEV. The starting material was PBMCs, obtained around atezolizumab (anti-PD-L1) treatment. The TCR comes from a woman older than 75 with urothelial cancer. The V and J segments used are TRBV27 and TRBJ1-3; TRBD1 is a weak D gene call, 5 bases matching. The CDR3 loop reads CASSLGRSGNTIYF. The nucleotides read TGTGCCAGCAGTTTGGGGCGTTCCGGAAACACCATATATTTT.